The 7 T cell receptor beta chains presented below share a single source sample, sequenced in a study of memory CD4+ T cells and cytomegalovirus serostatus. Single viable CD3+CD4+CD8-CD45RO+ cells were sorted as the memory CD4+ T cells. Sequencing was performed with immunoSEQ multiplex PCR; in TCRdb, only in-frame clones are kept and a portion is missing. The table records under 55,000 clones, around four fifths of them present only once. Sample: memory CD4+ T cells from blood. These receptors came from an adult in good health and CMV-seropositive.

The chain has TRBV27 and TRBJ2-7, with D perhaps matching TRBD2 (8 bases). V lost 8 bases, J lost 4 bases, and 18 bases lay in between. The CDR3 spans 14 residues. Germline values: CDR1 MNHEY, CDR2 SMNVEV (reference sequence). The CDR3 is CASRRGGRGYEQYF. Written as DNA, the CDR3 is TGTGCCAGCCGTCGGGGGGGCAGGGGGTACGAGCAGTACTTC.

The chain carries TRBV6-5 and TRBJ2-7, with 8 bases that match TRBD2. This CDR3 is 14 amino acids long. Germline values: CDR1 MNHEY, CDR2 SVGAGI. The V gene end was trimmed by 6 bases and the J gene end by 2 bases; junction bases not matched to a gene: 6. CDR3 DNA sequence: TGTGCCAGCAGGGCAAGCGGGGGCCCCTACGAGCAGTACTTC. Amino acid sequence: CASRASGGPYEQYF.

The chain has TRBV7-9 and TRBJ2-2; a weak D match, TRBD2 (5 bases). Per germline, CDR1 SEHNR and CDR2 FQNEAQ (reference sequence). The V end was cut by 7 bases, the J end by 3 bases, with 15 bases between. The CDR3 consists of 15 residues. The CDR3 protein is CASNPLDSYTGELFF. The CDR3 coding sequence is TGTGCCAGCAACCCCCTGGACTCCTACACCGGGGAGCTGTTTTTT.

The DNA of the CDR3 is TGTGCCAGCTCACCGGGGGGAGGGATTGTCGTCGAGCAGTACTTC. This codes for CASSPGGGIVVEQYF. The V gene is TRBV18, the J gene TRBJ2-7; the match to TRBD2 covers 7 bases. J gave up 6 bases and V 3 bases, and 11 bases lay outside the gene matches. The CDR3 is made up of 15 amino acids. CDR1 is KGHSH and CDR2 is LQKENI in the germline V gene.

The V and J genes are TRBV2 and TRBJ1-1; D gene uncertain. In germline, CDR1 is SNHLY, CDR2 FYNNEI. Trimming shortened V by 6 bases and J by 0 bases, and 8 bases separated the two germline ends. CDR3 length: 13 residues. CDR3 DNA sequence: TGTGCCAGCAGGGCCGGGGTGAACACTGAAGCTTTCTTT. Translating gives CASRAGVNTEAFF. Variable domain in full (rest from reference TRBV2 and TRBJ1-1): EPEVTQTPSHQVTQMGQEVILRCVPISNHLYFYWYRQILGQKVEFLVSFYNNEISEKSEIFDDQFSVERPDGSNFTLKIRSTKLEDSAMYFCASRAGVNTEAFFGQGTRLTVV.

The CDR3 reads CASSPTVNYGYTF. The CDR3 nucleotides read TGTGCCAGCAGCCCGACAGTGAACTATGGCTACACCTTC. V is TRBV7-9 and J is TRBJ1-2; D perhaps matches TRBD1 (5 bases). The V end was cut by 5 bases, the J end by 2 bases, with 9 bases between. Germline V gene data show CDR1 as SEHNR and CDR2 as FQNEAQ (reference sequence). The CDR3 runs 13 residues.

This clone was detected only a few times. The genes are TRBV19 and TRBJ2-1; D gene uncertain. Germline CDR1 LNHDA, CDR2 SQIVND (reference sequence). Trimming removed 6 bases at V and 5 bases at J, with 14 bases between. The CDR3 runs to 14 residues. DNA of the CDR3: TGTGCCAGTAGAGTAGCAGCCACTGACAATGAGCAGTTCTTC. This codes for CASRVAATDNEQFF. Full variable domain (rest looked up from reference TRBV19 and TRBJ2-1): DGGITQSPKYLFRKEGQNVTLSCEQNLNHDAMYWYRQDPGQGLRLIYYSQIVNDFQKGDIAEGYSVSREKKESFPLTVTSAQKNPTAFYLCASRVAATDNEQFFGPGTRLTVL.